A single TCR beta chain is shown here with its context. Its antigen is undetermined. The entry originates in a study of T cell responses to AZD1222 COVID-19 vaccine. Study results and limitations: The peak T cell response came first, and repertoires were sampled only after it. Dominant CD4 TCR responses targeted spike regions 160-218 and 743-854. Clonal diversity may have been underestimated in mostly white British donors. Seropositive at baseline were only six AZD1222 recipients.

This table comes from immunoSEQ multiplex PCR, and its TCRdb copy is limited to in-frame clones, with some not included. The profile shows some 120,000 clones, approximately 85% of them singletons. The CDR3 sequence is 15 residues long. The J segment lost 4 bases and the V segment lost 4 bases, leaving 7 bases of the junction unmatched. The germline V gene has CDR1 LGHNA and CDR2 YSLEER. The sample consisted of peripheral blood, taken on day 0 of MenACWY control vaccination. The sequence derives from an adult in good health. V and J are TRBV4-3 and TRBJ1-2, with 9 positions matching TRBD1. The CDR3 coding sequence is TGCGCCAGCAGCCTTTACCGGGACAGGGCCTATGGCTACACCTTC. Translation: CASSLYRDRAYGYTF.